Following are 21 T cell receptor beta chains from one sample sequenced in a study of technical replicates of blood from a handful of donors. Libraries were prepared by immunoSEQ multiplex PCR; TCRdb keeps only in-frame clonotypes and omits some of them. This sample has about 83,000 clones, with over 85% found just once. The sample taken for sequencing was T cells isolated from PBMCs. All receptors derive from a human donor in good health.

The DNA of the CDR3 is TGCGCCAGCAGCCAAGGTTTCACTACAGGGGGAACTCAGCCCCAGCATTTT. It translates to CASSQGFTTGGTQPQHF. The rearrangement joins TRBV4-1 to TRBJ1-5; TRBD1 matches 8 bases. The length of the CDR3 is 17 residues. The junction had 11 bases not matched to a gene; V was cut back by 1 base and J by 6 bases. In germline, CDR1 is MGHRA, CDR2 YSYEKL.

The chain recombines TRBV7-9 with TRBJ1-2; D gene unclear. The V and J ends lost 3 bases and 10 bases respectively, with 15 bases between them. The CDR3 contains 13 residues. Looked up from germline, CDR1 is SEHNR and CDR2 is FQNEAQ (reference sequence). The CDR3 DNA reads TGTGCCAGCAGCTTGGCTCCCTCGACACTCTACACCTTC. It is translated as CASSLAPSTLYTF.

The J gene is TRBJ2-1, the V gene TRBV5-1; TRBD2 matches 12 bases. After removal of 5 bases from V and 5 bases from J, the junction contained 5 bases not matched to a gene. This CDR3 has 15 residues. CDR1 SGHRS and CDR2 YFSETQ come from the germline V gene. CDR3 in amino acids: CASRPGLAGNNEQFF. Here the CDR3 DNA reads TGCGCCAGCAGACCCGGACTAGCGGGGAACAATGAGCAGTTCTTC.

The chain recombines TRBV9 with TRBJ2-1, with a tentative D call TRBD2 (5 bases). This CDR3 is 16 amino acids long. Per the germline V gene, CDR1 is SGDLS and CDR2 is YYNGEE. V shed 3 bases and J shed 0 bases, with 13 bases lying between them. The CDR3 loop is CASSETASTSYNEQFF. The CDR3 DNA reads as TGTGCCAGCAGCGAAACGGCTAGCACCTCCTACAATGAGCAGTTCTTC. The complete variable domain, with remaining parts taken from reference TRBV9 and TRBJ2-1, reads DSGVTQTPKHLITATGQRVTLRCSPRSGDLSVYWYQQSLDQGLQFLIQYYNGEERAKGNILERFSAQQFPDLHSELNLSSLELGDSALYFCASSETASTSYNEQFFGPGTRLTVL.

This clone has more than one count but fewer than ten. The chain uses TRBV6-1 and TRBJ1-1; possibly TRBD1 for D (6 bases). The germline V gene has CDR1 MNHNS and CDR2 SASEGT. The CDR3 is 13 amino acids. V lost 2 bases, J lost 5 bases, and 9 bases lay in between. The CDR3 region is CASSETGRTEAFF. Written as DNA, the CDR3 is TGTGCCAGCAGTGAAACAGGGCGGACTGAAGCTTTCTTT.

The genes are TRBV2 and TRBJ2-2; D uncertain. The CDR3 has 15 residues. Germline CDR1 is SNHLY and CDR2 is FYNNEI. Trimming took 4 bases from V and 8 from J, leaving 17 bases between them. This chain's CDR3 is CASSVNPAGGGELFF. CDR3 nucleotides: TGTGCCAGCAGTGTTAATCCGGCTGGCGGTGGGGAGCTGTTTTTT.

This rearrangement joins TRBV27 to TRBJ1-2; D is possibly TRBD1 (5 bases). CDR1 is MNHEY, CDR2 SMNVEV, per germline (reference sequence). The CDR3 contains 15 residues. The germline V and J ends were trimmed by 3 bases and 4 bases, with 15 bases remaining between them. The CDR3 nucleotides are TGTGCCAGCAGTTTCACCGCAGGGTACGTCTATGGCTACACCTTC. This encodes CASSFTAGYVYGYTF.

V and J are TRBV9 and TRBJ2-2; maybe TRBD2 (6 bases). Germline CDR1 and CDR2: SGDLS and YYNGEE. V lost 0 bases and J lost 4, with 7 bases in between. The length of the CDR3 is 14 residues. The CDR3 region is CASSVAGGTGELFF. The CDR3 nucleotides read TGTGCCAGCAGCGTAGCCGGGGGCACCGGGGAGCTGTTTTTT. Full variable domain (remainder filled in from reference TRBV9 and TRBJ2-2): DSGVTQTPKHLITATGQRVTLRCSPRSGDLSVYWYQQSLDQGLQFLIQYYNGEERAKGNILERFSAQQFPDLHSELNLSSLELGDSALYFCASSVAGGTGELFFGEGSRLTVL.

The chain combines TRBV11-2 with TRBJ1-2; D call uncertain. Germline assignment: CDR1 SGHAT and CDR2 FQNNGV. V was clipped by 5 bases and J by 4 bases, with 11 bases between them. The CDR3 loop spans 13 amino acids. CDR3 in amino acids: CASSVRSGYGYTF. The CDR3 DNA reads TGTGCCAGCAGCGTCAGGAGCGGCTATGGCTACACCTTC.

The chain is built from TRBV14 and TRBJ2-3, with 9 nucleotides matching TRBD2. Germline CDR1 reads SGHDN; CDR2 reads FVKESK. The CDR3 sequence is 18 residues long. Trimming removed 0 bases from V and 5 bases from J; junction bases left unmatched: 12. The CDR3 DNA is TGTGCCAGCAGCCAAGACGTCGGGTGGCGGGGGGGCGGAGATACGCAGTATTTT. Translation: CASSQDVGWRGGGDTQYF.

V is TRBV13 and J is TRBJ2-5; TRBD1 agrees at 8 bases. The CDR3 extends over 15 amino acids. In germline, CDR1 is PRHDT, CDR2 FYEKMQ (reference sequence). V trimming: 0 bases; J trimming: 3 bases; junction bases outside the gene matches: 3. CDR3 sequence (DNA): TGTGCCAGCAGCTTAGGTCAGGACAGGGAAGAGACCCAGTACTTC. Translation gives CASSLGQDREETQYF.

V gene TRBV6-5 combines with J gene TRBJ2-1, with 9 bases that match TRBD2. The junction had 5 bases not matched to a gene; V was cut back by 2 bases and J by 6 bases. The V gene's germline CDR1 is MNHEY and CDR2 SVGAGI. This CDR3 region has 15 residues. The CDR3 DNA follows: TGTGCCAGCAGTTACGCTAGCGGGATTTTCAATGAGCAGTTCTTC. Protein sequence: CASSYASGIFNEQFF.

This clone was seen only once. The chain couples TRBV19 to TRBJ2-3, with TRBD1 identical over 9 bases. J gave up 3 bases and V 6 bases, and 10 bases lay outside the gene matches. Germline assignment: CDR1 LNHDA and CDR2 SQIVND (reference sequence). The CDR3 is 16 residues long. CDR3 DNA: TGTGCCAGTAGCGCCGGGACAGGGTATGGGACAGATACGCAGTATTTT. Protein sequence: CASSAGTGYGTDTQYF.

The V call is TRBV5-4, the J call TRBJ1-1; the D is unclear. Germline-derived CDR1 and CDR2 are SGHNT and YYREEE (reference sequence). Trimming removed 4 bases at V and 2 bases at J, with 9 bases between. CDR3 length: 13 residues. CDR3 amino acids: CASSPTRNTEAFF. CDR3 coding DNA: TGTGCCAGCAGCCCGACAAGAAACACTGAAGCTTTCTTT. The variable domain in full, completed from reference TRBV5-4 and TRBJ1-1, reads ETGVTQSPTHLIKTRGQQVTLRCSSQSGHNTVSWYQQALGQGPQFIFQYYREEENGRGNFPPRFSGLQFPNYSSELNVNALELDDSALYLCASSPTRNTEAFFGQGTRLTVV.

The gene calls are TRBV6-5 and TRBJ2-3; TRBD2 might be the D (6 bases). The germline V and J ends were trimmed by 5 bases and 6 bases, with 9 bases remaining between them. This CDR3 is built from 12 residues. Germline CDR1 reads MNHEY; CDR2 reads SVGAGI. CDR3 loop: CASSRLEDTQYF. DNA for the CDR3: TGTGCCAGCAGTCGACTAGAGGATACGCAGTATTTT.

This clone was found once. J is TRBJ1-2 and V is TRBV5-1; the match to TRBD1 covers 7 bases. Trimming removed 4 bases from V and 3 bases from J; junction bases left unmatched: 6. Germline assignment: CDR1 SGHRS and CDR2 YFSETQ. The CDR3 extends over 14 amino acids. DNA for the CDR3: TGCGCCAGCAGCACGGGGACAGCGGACTATGGCTACACCTTC. As protein: CASSTGTADYGYTF.

Note on this clone: The CDR3 end shows no conserved phenylalanine or tryptophan, and so a read error is likely. The limits of the CDR3 on the DNA are not certain, so only TCRdb's listed CDR3 is given. This chain connects TRBV9 to TRBJ1-2. 11 amino acids form the CDR3, both terminal residues included. Per the germline V gene, CDR1 is SGDLS and CDR2 is YYNGEE. CDR3 loop: CASRERVGEEP.

The chain recombines TRBV4-1 with TRBJ2-7; 7 bases align to TRBD1. CDR1 MGHRA and CDR2 YSYEKL come from the germline V gene. V shed 3 bases and J 1 base; nucleotides not matched to a gene: 15. This CDR3 is built from 18 residues. The CDR3 DNA is TGCGCCAGCAGCCAGAGGGCTTTTCCGGGACAGAGTTCCTACGAGCAGTACTTC. This sequence encodes CASSQRAFPGQSSYEQYF.

V is TRBV10-3 and J is TRBJ1-3, with D possibly matching TRBD1 (5 bases). V dropped 5 bases and J dropped 0 bases, with 14 bases sitting between them. From germline, CDR1 is ENHRY and CDR2 SYGVKD. CDR3 length: 16 residues. The CDR3 sequence is CAISKSLDISGNTIYF. DNA of the CDR3: TGTGCCATCAGTAAATCCCTGGACATCTCTGGAAACACCATATATTTT.

The rearrangement links TRBV30 to TRBJ1-4; D is uncertain. Trimming shortened V by 0 bases and J by 11 bases, and 19 bases separated the two germline ends. The CDR3 runs 15 residues. Per germline, CDR1 GTSNPN and CDR2 SVGIG (reference sequence). As DNA, the CDR3 is TGTGCCTGGAGTGTATCAACGGGGAGGAGGGATAAACTGTTTTTT. Residues: CAWSVSTGRRDKLFF.

The rearrangement links TRBV7-8 to TRBJ2-7; 7 bases are shared with TRBD1. The V gene end was trimmed by 4 bases and the J gene end by 5 bases; junction bases not matched to a gene: 20. Germline V gene sequence: CDR1 SGHVS, CDR2 FQNEAQ. The CDR3 contains 18 residues. The CDR3 coding sequence is TGTGCCAGCAGCTCGCCGGCCTCAACAAGACAGGGAGCAGACGAGCAGTACTTC. Translation gives CASSSPASTRQGADEQYF.